This note documents a single T cell receptor beta chain sequence. Its antigen is currently unknown. Data came from immunoSEQ multiplex PCR; TCRdb stores just in-frame clones and leaves some out. The repertoire consists of roughly 180,000 clones, with approximately 84% occurring once and the leading ten covering about 4.3%. The data are from a study of cytotoxic CD8 clonotypes in ibrutinib-treated CLL. Whole-study results and caveats: Contraction or stability on treatment was seen for public clonotypes, which were uncommon.

CDR1 is LGHNA, CDR2 YSLEER, per germline. Trimming took 0 bases from V and 2 from J; bases not matched to a gene: 6. This CDR3 is built from 16 residues. V and J are TRBV4-3 and TRBJ1-1; 7 positions agree with TRBD1. This receptor was identified in a human donor with chronic lymphocytic leukemia. The input for sequencing was PBMCs, taken after 24 months of ibrutinib treatment. CDR3 amino acids: CASSQENWDRNTEAFF. DNA for the CDR3: TGCGCCAGCAGCCAAGAAAATTGGGACAGAAACACTGAAGCTTTCTTT.